This T cell receptor beta chain was recovered during a study of T cells in localized non-small cell lung cancer. Whole-study results and caveats: There was an association of higher blood T cell density with longer overall survival. The tumor had only one region sequenced, so heterogeneity remains possible.

A remark on this clone: Its specificity is unknown.

Sequenced by immunoSEQ multiplex PCR; TCRdb stores in-frame clones only, minus some. The sample consists of more than 20,000 clones, under 90% of them appearing once. Sample: PBMCs, taken before any cancer treatment. This TCR came from a woman between 40 and 69 years old with stage II squamous cell lung carcinoma.

CDR3 DNA: TGCAGCGTTGATGTGGCCTCCGGCACTGAAGCTTTCTTT. Protein product: CSVDVASGTEAFF. The chain couples TRBV29-1 to TRBJ1-1; no reliable D call. V gave up 3 bases and J gave up 4 bases, with 12 bases separating them. CDR1 is SQVTM, CDR2 ANQGSEA, per germline. This CDR3 has 13 residues.